This entry lists 32 T cell receptor beta chains sequenced from one sample in a study of post-analysis software for immune sequencing data. No antigen has been assigned to these receptors. Unique-molecular-identifier-tagged TCR beta cDNA libraries were used. TCRdb called the PCR reads again in MiXCR, with one record for every CDR3 protein. There are approximately 770,000 distinct CDR3 sequences in the sample; just over 45% occur only once, and 4.9% lies in the top ten. Study findings and constraints: Controls had lower frequencies than patients of four or five TRBV segments, which included TRBV5-6, TRBV5-1 and TRBV20-1.

Sequenced input: blood. The receptors come from a girl aged 5-17 years with multiple sclerosis.

The chain joins TRBV15 to TRBJ1-2, with no clear D. CDR1 and CDR2 from the germline V gene are LNHNV and YYDKDF (reference sequence). V lost 0 bases and J lost 4, with 6 bases in between. The CDR3 extends over 13 amino acids. The CDR3 DNA reads TGTGCCACCAGCAGAGAGGGGATCTATGGCTACACCTTC. Translation: CATSREGIYGYTF.

This chain joins TRBV12-3 or TRBV12-4 and TRBJ2-5; a possible D gene is TRBD2 (5 bases). The CDR3 is 11 residues long. V was clipped by 6 bases and J by 7 bases, with 9 bases between them. CDR3 amino acids: CASSRRGTQYF. The CDR3, as DNA: TGTGCCAGCAGCCGCCGGGGGACCCAGTACTTC.

The chain is built from TRBV7-3 and TRBJ2-7; D might be TRBD1 or TRBD2, each matching 5 bases. Germline values: CDR1 SGHTA, CDR2 FQGTGA. The CDR3 is made up of 13 amino acids. V was cut by 4 bases and J by 6 bases, with 13 bases left in between. The CDR3 DNA follows: TGTGCCAGCAGCTACCGGGACGGTCTCGAGCAGTACTTC. It encodes CASSYRDGLEQYF.

This clonotype occurred a few times. The rearrangement joins TRBV15 to TRBJ2-1; D may be TRBD2 (5 bases). Deletions cut 1 base from V and 8 bases from J, with 21 bases between. Germline lookup yields CDR1 LNHNV and CDR2 YYDKDF (reference sequence). The CDR3 runs 17 residues. Here the CDR3 reads CATSRGGQILLGDEQFF. In nucleotides, the CDR3 is TGTGCCACCAGCAGAGGAGGGCAAATCCTACTAGGCGATGAGCAGTTCTTC.

This chain links TRBV20-1 with TRBJ2-1; TRBD2 matches 7 bases. The CDR3 runs to 14 residues. Germline V gene data show CDR1 as DFQATT and CDR2 as SNEGSKA (reference sequence). V lost 6 bases, J lost 3 bases, and 8 bases stayed unmatched. The CDR3 nucleotides read TGCAGTGCCCCGCCGGCGGGAGTCTACAATGAGCAGTTCTTC. Translating gives CSAPPAGVYNEQFF.

The chain links TRBV3-1 to TRBJ2-4, with D perhaps TRBD2 (5 bases). This CDR3 region has 15 residues. In germline, CDR1 is LGHDT, CDR2 YNNKEL (reference sequence). V gave up 4 bases and J gave up 0 bases, with 10 bases separating them. CDR3 DNA: TGTGCCAGCAGCCGCTCTGAGGGAGCCAAAAACATTCAGTACTTC. It encodes CASSRSEGAKNIQYF. The variable domain in full, with the rest retrieved from reference TRBV3-1 and TRBJ2-4, is DTAVSQTPKYLVTQMGNDKSIKCEQNLGHDTMYWYKQDSKKFLKIMFSYNNKELIINETVPNRFSPKSPDKAHLNLHINSLELGDSAVYFCASSRSEGAKNIQYFGAGTRLSVL.

The chain has TRBV14 and TRBJ2-3; 11 bases align to TRBD2. There are 15 residues in the CDR3. The V segment lost 4 bases and the J segment 6 bases; nucleotides outside the gene matches: 6. Germline V gene lookup returns CDR1 SGHDN and CDR2 FVKESK. CDR3 in DNA: TGTGCCAGCAGCCCGACTAGCGGGGTCCGGGATACGCAGTATTTT. Its translation: CASSPTSGVRDTQYF.

This clonotype was seen more than once but under ten times. The chain recombines TRBV6-6 with TRBJ2-1, with D maybe TRBD2 (7 bases). The CDR3 sequence is 11 residues long. The V gene's germline CDR1 is MNHNY and CDR2 SVGAGI (reference sequence). Trimming removed 8 bases at V and 9 bases at J, with 11 bases between. Here the CDR3 DNA reads TGTGCCAGCGGGGGGGGCACTGAGCAGTTCTTC. Protein: CASGGGTEQFF.

The chain employs TRBV6-5 and TRBJ2-7, with 13 bases that match TRBD2. This CDR3 has 15 amino acids. Germline trimming cut 4 bases from V and 6 bases from J; bases unmatched to any gene: 6. Germline CDR1 and CDR2: MNHEY and SVGAGI. CDR3 coding DNA: TGTGCCAGCAGTTCGGGACTAGCGGGAACAGGCGAGCAGTACTTC. Translating gives CASSSGLAGTGEQYF.

This clonotype was detected a few times. The chain recombines TRBV12-3 or TRBV12-4 with TRBJ1-4; the D is unclear. This CDR3 is built from 12 residues. With 7 bases removed from V and 7 bases from J, the gap between germline ends came to 10 bases. As DNA, the CDR3 is TGTGCCAGCACCCTAGGCGTTGAAAAACTGTTTTTT. Translating it yields CASTLGVEKLFF.

A few counts support this clonotype. The chain recombines TRBV29-1 with TRBJ1-1; D is perhaps TRBD1 (5 bases). This CDR3 comprises 13 residues. Deletions cut 6 bases from V and 4 bases from J, with 15 bases between. Germline loops: CDR1 SQVTM, CDR2 ANQGSEA. The CDR3 reads CSVSPQGGTEAFF. In DNA, the CDR3 is TGCAGCGTCTCTCCCCAGGGAGGCACTGAAGCTTTCTTT.

The chain recombines TRBV20-1 with TRBJ2-7; D call uncertain. This CDR3 comprises 11 residues. Trimming cost V 2 bases and J 7 bases, with 9 bases left between them. Germline values: CDR1 DFQATT, CDR2 SNEGSKA (reference sequence). CDR3 protein: CSARRGAEQYF. As DNA, the CDR3 is TGCAGTGCTAGAAGAGGAGCAGAGCAGTACTTC.

This clonotype appeared a few times. The chain carries TRBV7-9 and TRBJ2-7; D possibly corresponds to TRBD1 (6 bases). V was shortened by 2 bases and J by 2 bases, with 10 bases between the two germline ends. The length of the CDR3 is 14 residues. Germline CDR1 SEHNR, CDR2 FQNEAQ (reference sequence). CDR3 loop: CASSLPGAPYEQYF. In DNA form, the CDR3 reads TGTGCCAGCAGCTTACCAGGGGCCCCCTACGAGCAGTACTTC.

This chain links TRBV20-1 with TRBJ1-5; D is unresolved. CDR1 is DFQATT, CDR2 SNEGSKA, per germline (reference sequence). V was cut by 2 bases and J by 0 bases, with 11 bases left in between. This CDR3 contains 15 residues. The CDR3 coding sequence is TGCAGTGCTAGAAAGGTCAGGTATAGCAATCAGCCCCAGCATTTT. It specifies CSARKVRYSNQPQHF.

Only a few counts were recorded for this clonotype. At one boundary the junction diverges from the germline segment, which might be a read error. The CDR3, as DNA: TGTGCCAGTAGCTTCGACAGAAATCAAGAGACCCAGTACTTC. This encodes CASSFDRNQETQYF. The rearrangement uses TRBV11-1 and TRBJ2-5; D is perhaps TRBD1 (5 bases). CDR3 length: 14 residues. The germline V gene encodes CDR1 SGHAT and CDR2 FQDESV (reference sequence).

The genes are TRBV27 and TRBJ2-1, with D tentatively TRBD1 (6 bases). Trimming removed 5 bases from V and 2 bases from J, with 16 bases in between. The V gene's germline CDR1 is MNHEY and CDR2 SMNVEV (reference sequence). CDR3 length: 16 amino acids. For the CDR3, the DNA is TGTGCCAGCAGTCGGGCCTCGGGACACCCCTACAATGAGCAGTTCTTC. Residues: CASSRASGHPYNEQFF.

The table lists this clonotype with a few counts. The rearrangement joins TRBV2 to TRBJ1-6; D remains ambiguous. V lost 3 bases to trimming and J lost 14 bases, with 17 bases between them. CDR1 SNHLY and CDR2 FYNNEI come from the germline V gene. This CDR3 has 14 amino acids. The CDR3 sequence is CASSERLGGLALHF. The CDR3 nucleotides read TGTGCCAGCAGTGAGCGTCTGGGAGGTTTGGCCCTCCACTTT. The full variable domain, its missing parts supplied by reference TRBV2 and TRBJ1-6, is EPEVTQTPSHQVTQMGQEVILRCVPISNHLYFYWYRQILGQKVEFLVSFYNNEISEKSEIFDDQFSVERPDGSNFTLKIRSTKLEDSAMYFCASSERLGGLALHFGNGTRLTVT.

This clonotype turned up a few times. CDR3 nucleotide sequence: TGTGCCAGTAGTATAGGTAGTTCCGGCGGGAGGGAGACCCAGTACTTC. Its protein is CASSIGSSGGRETQYF. The genes are TRBV19 and TRBJ2-7; TRBD2 aligns across 8 bases. TRBJ2-5 matches the DNA end more closely, so the J call is doubtful. Germline V CDR1 and CDR2: LNHDA, SQIVND (reference sequence). CDR3 size: 16 residues.

This rearrangement joins TRBV7-2 to TRBJ2-5; 9 nucleotides agree with TRBD1. With 2 bases clipped from V and 11 bases from J, the junction kept 12 bases outside the gene matches. The length of the CDR3 is 15 residues. CDR1 and CDR2 from the germline V gene are SGHTA and FQGNSA. The chain's CDR3 is CASSLWGQGPVEQYF. Here the CDR3 DNA reads TGTGCCAGCAGCTTATGGGGACAGGGACCAGTTGAGCAGTACTTC.

This chain joins TRBV12-3 or TRBV12-4 and TRBJ1-5, with a tentative D call TRBD1 (5 bases). Trimming stripped 6 bases from V and 4 bases from J, with 13 bases between. The CDR3 loop spans 14 amino acids. CDR3 bases: TGTGCCAGCAGACGTCGGGACGGGAATCAGCCCCAGCATTTT. This translates into CASRRRDGNQPQHF.

This clonotype was counted many times. The rearrangement joins TRBV29-1 to TRBJ2-7; 9 nucleotides align to TRBD1. The germline V gene has CDR1 SQVTM and CDR2 ANQGSEA. V lost 4 bases to trimming and J lost 2 bases; unmatched junction nucleotides: 3. CDR3 size: 13 residues. CDR3 DNA sequence: TGCAGCGTTGTGGGACAGGGCCCCTACGAGCAGTACTTC. Encoded protein: CSVVGQGPYEQYF.

This clonotype was observed a few times. V is TRBV4-3 and J is TRBJ2-5, with 13 bases identical to TRBD2. The J call may not be correct, given that the DNA end is closer to TRBJ2-7. CDR3 length: 16 amino acids. Germline CDR1 reads LGHNA; CDR2 reads YSLEER. The CDR3 DNA reads TGCGCCAGCAGCCAAGAGGGGACTAGCGGGATTTTCGAGCAGTACTTC. Translated: CASSQEGTSGIFEQYF.

This clonotype was seen repeatedly, ten times or more. CDR3 DNA: TGTGCCAGCAGTGCCCATCCCGGGACTATGCAGTTCTTC. This translates into CASSAHPGTMQFF. The chain is built from TRBV2 and TRBJ2-1, with TRBD2 identical over 7 bases. Germline CDR1 reads SNHLY; CDR2 reads FYNNEI. CDR3 length equals 13 residues. V shed 4 bases, J shed 12 bases, and the junction held 9 bases outside the gene matches.

This clonotype was observed a handful of times. The chain uses TRBV7-8 and TRBJ1-1; no reliable D call. Between the trimmed V and J ends, which lost 4 bases and 2 bases, there was a span of 8 bases. The CDR3 runs 13 residues. The germline V gene has CDR1 SGHVS and CDR2 FQNEAQ. The CDR3 sequence: CASSWKDNTEAFF. CDR3 nucleotide sequence: TGTGCCAGCAGCTGGAAGGATAACACTGAAGCTTTCTTT.

V gene TRBV9 combines with J gene TRBJ2-7; 7 bases agree with TRBD1. V lost 5 bases to trimming and J lost 0 bases; unmatched junction nucleotides: 14. Germline loops: CDR1 SGDLS, CDR2 YYNGEE. CDR3 length: 17 amino acids. The CDR3 sequence: CASSEDLQGSNSYEQYF. CDR3 DNA sequence: TGTGCCAGCAGTGAAGATCTACAGGGGTCAAACTCCTACGAGCAGTACTTC.

The chain carries TRBV4-2 and TRBJ1-4; no clear D gene. The CDR3 consists of 18 residues. V dropped 0 bases and J dropped 3 bases, with 17 bases sitting between them. CDR1 and CDR2 (germline): LGHNA, YNFKEQ. The CDR3 region is CASSQDPDDALANEKLFF. In DNA form, the CDR3 reads TGTGCCAGCAGCCAAGATCCCGACGACGCTTTGGCTAATGAAAAACTGTTTTTT.

This clonotype was found a few times. The chain joins TRBV10-3 to TRBJ2-5; D is possibly TRBD1 (7 bases). The CDR3 contains 14 residues. The V gene's germline CDR1 is ENHRY and CDR2 SYGVKD. Trimming removed 3 bases at V and 4 bases at J, with 12 bases between. CDR3 in amino acids: CAISEGQGGETQYF. The CDR3 DNA reads TGTGCCATCAGTGAAGGGCAGGGGGGAGAGACCCAGTACTTC.

The rearrangement joins TRBV9 to TRBJ2-7; maybe TRBD2 (5 bases). Trimming removed 4 bases from V and 10 bases from J, with 15 bases in between. The CDR3 has 12 amino acids. Looked up from germline, CDR1 is SGDLS and CDR2 is YYNGEE. The CDR3 is CASSPPGGSQYF. DNA of the CDR3: TGTGCCAGCAGCCCCCCCGGAGGTAGCCAGTACTTC. The full variable domain, rest sourced from reference TRBV9 and TRBJ2-7, is DSGVTQTPKHLITATGQRVTLRCSPRSGDLSVYWYQQSLDQGLQFLIQYYNGEERAKGNILERFSAQQFPDLHSELNLSSLELGDSALYFCASSPPGGSQYFGPGTRLTVT.

This sequence joins TRBV9 and TRBJ1-1, with a tentative D call TRBD1 (5 bases). The ends were cut back, 4 bases at V and 6 bases at J, with 16 bases in the middle. The CDR3 has 14 amino acids. The germline CDR1 and CDR2 sequences are SGDLS and YYNGEE. The CDR3 bases are TGTGCCAGCAGCTCCCGGGAGGGGAAGGCTGAAGCTTTCTTT. Protein product: CASSSREGKAEAFF.

V and J are TRBV20-1 and TRBJ2-5; D unclear. The germline gives CDR1 DFQATT, CDR2 SNEGSKA (reference sequence). V was trimmed by 3 bases and J by 5 bases, leaving 10 bases between them. The length of the CDR3 is 12 residues. The CDR3 sequence: CSASKGTETQYF. The CDR3, as DNA: TGCAGTGCTAGCAAGGGTACGGAGACCCAGTACTTC.

The CDR3 sequence: CASKREGISTDTQYF. The CDR3, as DNA: TGTGCCAGCAAGCGGGAGGGCATCAGCACAGATACGCAGTATTTT. The chain recombines TRBV6-4 with TRBJ2-3; TRBD2 matches at 10 bases. V dropped 7 bases and J dropped 0; count of bases not matched to a gene: 4. Germline-derived CDR1 and CDR2 are MRHNA and SNTAGT. The length of the CDR3 is 15 residues.

The V call is TRBV5-1, the J call TRBJ1-4; perhaps TRBD1 as D (5 bases). V gave up 0 bases and J gave up 8 bases, with 11 bases separating them. Germline V gives CDR1 SGHRS, CDR2 YFSETQ. This CDR3 is built from 14 residues. The CDR3 DNA sequence: TGCGCCAGCAGCTTGGACGCAGGGAAAGAAAAACTGTTTTTT. It encodes CASSLDAGKEKLFF.